This T cell receptor (beta chain) was sequenced during a study of healthy donors' naive CD4 and CD8 T cells. Study findings and constraints: Roughly 13% of CD4/CD8 propensity variance appeared explained by V, J and CDR3 charge. Negatively charged CDR3s marked CD8+ lineage; positively charged CDR3s marked CD4+ lineage.

Naive T cells were sorted: CD4+CD8-CD45RO-CD45RA+ for CD4+, CD8+CD4-CD45RA+CD27bright for CD8+. Germline assignment: CDR1 DFQATT and CDR2 SNEGSKA (reference sequence). CDR3 length equals 15 residues. J was trimmed by 7 bases and V by 1 base; bases with no gene match: 3. This clonotype was recorded once. Its antigen remains unidentified. Each TCR library used around 500 ng of total RNA and a linear amplification protocol. In the study's own analysis: From a handful of healthy donors, 78,498 rearranged TCR alpha transcripts were sequenced. Each CDR3 protein gets one entry after TCRdb re-called the reads with MiXCR. In this record, the V and J calls reflect TCRdb's handling and not the investigators' own analysis. The sample holds approximately 180,000 distinct CDR3 sequences, over 60% seen once.

The sample consisted of naive CD4+ and CD8+ T cells sorted from blood, pooled from several donors. The rearrangement links TRBV20-1 to TRBJ2-1; 14 nucleotides align to TRBD2. The clonotype was recovered from a pool of human donors in good health; the sample pools cells from several healthy donors. The CDR3, as DNA: TGCAGTGCTAGAGCCGGGACTAGCGGGAGTAATGAGCAGTTCTTC. This gives the protein CSARAGTSGSNEQFF.